This T cell receptor (beta chain) emerged from a study of naive and memory T cell subsets. An oligonucleotide containing a UMI was ligated to the 3' end of TCR cDNA. Whole blood, 2.5 ml, came from adult healthy volunteers. Ligated cDNA underwent four rounds of PCR with nested alpha and beta constant region primers and SP2. Blood and skin TCR RNA was reverse transcribed with alpha and beta constant primers. In TCRdb, the UMI-ligation and nested PCR reads were re-called with MiXCR into one record per CDR3 protein. The sample has around 24,000 distinct CDR3 sequences; 5% to 5.5% are singletons. CDR1 and CDR2 from the germline V gene are SEHNR and FQNEAQ (reference sequence). The CDR3 length is 11 residues. The V and J ends lost 4 bases and 2 bases respectively, with 3 bases between them. This clonotype was picked up many times.

The sample consisted of blood. The chain uses TRBV7-9 and TRBJ2-7; D remains ambiguous. The TCR originated in an adult in good health. As DNA, the CDR3 is TGTGCCAGCAGCTATACCTACGAGCAGTACTTC. Residues: CASSYTYEQYF.